This record covers a single T cell receptor beta chain. The sample has other DNA sequences that encode this CDR3 too. CDR1 is SGHAT, CDR2 FQNNGV, per germline. Trimming took off 1 base at V and 0 bases at J, with 3 bases between the two ends. This CDR3 is built from 13 residues. This record belongs to a study of shared clonotypes between healthy human individuals. TCRdb's copy holds only in-frame clones and misses some; the assay was immunoSEQ multiplex PCR. The sample yields around 650,000 clones, 95% to 97% seen once. Positive CCR7 selection of CD45RO-negative cells yielded the naive CD8 cells, and terminally differentiated effector memory CD45RA+ cells were excluded.

The sequence was collected from a woman younger than 45 in good health. Sequenced: naive CD8+ T cells sorted from blood. The gene calls are TRBV11-2 and TRBJ1-1; D uncertain. The CDR3 here is CASSLGLNTEAFF. In nucleotides, the CDR3 is TGTGCCAGCAGCTTAGGCTTGAACACTGAAGCTTTCTTT.